A single sample is the source of the 11 T cell receptor beta chains below, sequenced in a study of Graves' ophthalmopathy and Graves' hyperthyroidism. RNA transcripts were the template, and TCR beta CDR3 regions were amplified from them. The first-round RT-PCR employed HTBI primers together with the Qiagen OneStep RT-PCR kit. A multiplex PCR was then performed as the second round. TCRdb re-called the multiplex PCR reads with MiXCR, one entry per CDR3 protein. The data hold 150,000 or so distinct CDR3 sequences, with under 45% observed a single time. Sequencing was done on a sample of peripheral blood. The receptors were sampled from a man aged 25-45 years with Graves' ophthalmopathy.

This clonotype has ten or more counts. J is TRBJ1-2 and V is TRBV12-3 or TRBV12-4; no clear D. The CDR3 consists of 14 residues. V was cut by 2 bases and J by 3 bases, with 10 bases left in between. In DNA, the CDR3 is TGTGCCAGCAGTTTAATCGACGGAGACTATGGCTACACCTTC. Its protein is CASSLIDGDYGYTF.

This clonotype was recorded many times. One junction end does not reproduce the germline sequence, and a read error may be involved. CDR3 DNA: TGTGCCAGCAGTGAAGGGTGGATCAATCGGCCCCAGCATTTT. This translates into CASSEGWINRPQHF. This rearrangement joins TRBV6-1 to TRBJ1-5, with no clear D. Germline CDR1 MNHNS, CDR2 SASEGT. This CDR3 comprises 14 residues.

This clonotype was observed many times. The rearrangement uses TRBV6-1 and TRBJ2-7; possibly TRBD2 for D (7 bases). The germline V and J ends were trimmed by 5 bases and 0 bases, with 14 bases remaining between them. The CDR3 extends over 15 amino acids. Germline V lookup: CDR1 MNHNS, CDR2 SASEGT. CDR3 residues: CASSLGGGSSYEQYF. CDR3 sequence (DNA): TGTGCCAGCAGTTTGGGAGGGGGGAGCTCCTACGAGCAGTACTTC.

This clonotype was found once. This sequence joins TRBV6-2 or TRBV6-3 and TRBJ1-5, with 9 bases aligning to TRBD1. With V trimmed by 6 bases and J by 1 base, 4 bases remained unmatched. The CDR3 has 15 amino acids. The germline V gene has CDR1 MNHEY and CDR2 SVGEGT. The CDR3 sequence: CASSTGQGSNQPQHF. The CDR3 DNA sequence: TGTGCCAGCAGCACGGGACAGGGAAGCAATCAGCCCCAGCATTTT.

This chain joins TRBV28 and TRBJ2-7, with D possibly TRBD2 on 6 matching bases. Trimming pared 5 bases from V and 4 bases from J, leaving 18 bases between. The CDR3 covers 15 residues. The germline gives CDR1 MDHEN, CDR2 SYDVKM. As DNA, the CDR3 is TGTGCCAGCAGTCCCCGACTAGTTTTGGGATACGAGCAGTACTTC. This translates into CASSPRLVLGYEQYF. The full variable domain, in which reference TRBV28 and TRBJ2-7 provide the parts outside the CDR3, is DVKVTQSSRYLVKRTGEKVFLECVQDMDHENMFWYRQDPGLGLRLIYFSYDVKMKEKGDIPEGYSVSREKKERFSLILESASTNQTSMYLCASSPRLVLGYEQYFGPGTRLTVT.

This clonotype occurred many times. The rearrangement links TRBV28 to TRBJ2-5, with a tentative D call TRBD1 (6 bases). The ends were cut back, 1 base at V and 4 bases at J, with 10 bases in the middle. Germline V gives CDR1 MDHEN, CDR2 SYDVKM. The CDR3 runs to 14 residues. The CDR3 loop reads CASSLYRVGETQYF. Here the CDR3 DNA reads TGTGCCAGCAGTTTATACAGGGTCGGAGAGACCCAGTACTTC.

This clonotype was picked up many times. The chain couples TRBV27 to TRBJ2-4; TRBD2 matches at 7 bases. V was clipped by 8 bases and J by 0 bases; unmatched bases: 19. The CDR3 spans 19 residues. Germline loops: CDR1 MNHEY, CDR2 SMNVEV (reference sequence). DNA of the CDR3: TGTGCCAGCGGACGGAGAGGGTACAGCGGGAATTTAGCCAAAAACATTCAGTACTTC. It codes for CASGRRGYSGNLAKNIQYF.

This clonotype was counted ten times or more. The chain uses TRBV11-2 and TRBJ1-2, with 9 nucleotides matching TRBD1. The CDR3 is 14 residues long. The V gene end was trimmed by 1 base and the J gene end by 7 bases; junction bases not matched to a gene: 4. Germline CDR1 reads SGHAT; CDR2 reads FQNNGV. In nucleotides, the CDR3 is TGTGCCAGCAGCTTAGCACAGGGGGCCGGTGGCTACACCTTC. Residues: CASSLAQGAGGYTF.

Ten or more counts support this clonotype. The chain carries TRBV11-1 and TRBJ1-1; D not certain. The CDR3 extends over 13 amino acids. The germline gives CDR1 SGHAT, CDR2 FQDESV (reference sequence). Deletions cut 0 bases from V and 4 bases from J, with 6 bases between. Written as DNA, the CDR3 is TGTGCCAGCAGCTTAGCCTATATCACTGAAGCTTTCTTT. Amino acid sequence: CASSLAYITEAFF.

This clonotype has just one count. The chain joins TRBV6-1 to TRBJ1-1; D call uncertain. The CDR3 spans 12 residues. The V end was cut by 8 bases, the J end by 0 bases, with 7 bases between. Germline V gene sequence: CDR1 MNHNS, CDR2 SASEGT. The CDR3 is CASDNLNTEAFF. Here the CDR3 DNA reads TGTGCCAGCGACAATCTGAACACTGAAGCTTTCTTT.

The table lists this clonotype with many counts. Written as DNA, the CDR3 is TGTGCTAGTAACGGGAGGGGAGAAGAGACCCAGTACTTC. This translates into CASNGRGEETQYF. The V and J genes are TRBV12-5 and TRBJ2-5; 8 positions match TRBD2. Losses at the gene ends were 8 bases for V and 3 bases for J; bases not matched to a gene: 5. The CDR3 extends over 13 amino acids. The germline gives CDR1 LGHNT, CDR2 FRNRAP.